What follows are 30 T cell receptor beta chains derived from one specimen sequenced in a study of CD8+CD57+ T cells in acquired aplastic anemia. Investigators profiled TCR beta VDJ and CDR3 from genomic DNA template. Via MiXCR, TCRdb re-called the reads, giving one row per CDR3 protein. The table includes hundreds of thousands of distinct CDR3 sequences, approximately 57% detected once. The sequenced material came from sorted CD4+, CD8+, or CD8+CD57+ T cells (not recorded which) from PBMCs. Source of these receptors: a human donor with severe aplastic anemia or a healthy control (not recorded which).

J is TRBJ2-3 and V is TRBV29-1; D unclear. The CDR3 length is 14 residues. The V and J ends lost 2 bases and 4 bases respectively, with 13 bases between them. Germline V gene sequence: CDR1 SQVTM, CDR2 ANQGSEA. The CDR3 bases are TGCAGCGTTGAAAGGGCGCAAGTTCCAGATACGCAGTATTTT. The encoded protein is CSVERAQVPDTQYF.

This clonotype was observed once. V gene TRBV20-1 combines with J gene TRBJ1-4; D is possibly TRBD1 (5 bases). From germline, CDR1 is DFQATT and CDR2 SNEGSKA (reference sequence). The CDR3 sequence is 11 residues long. Trimming removed 8 bases at V and 8 bases at J, with 12 bases between. The CDR3 coding sequence is TGCAGTACGGGGGGGTGGGAAAAACTGTTTTTT. This codes for CSTGGWEKLFF.

This clonotype was seen a handful of times. V and J are TRBV7-8 and TRBJ2-7; D not resolved. Germline V CDR1 and CDR2: SGHVS, FQNEAQ. Trimming took off 5 bases at V and 5 bases at J, with 7 bases between the two ends. The CDR3 consists of 11 residues. The CDR3 DNA reads as TGTGCCAGCAGCCCTAGTGACGAGCAGTACTTC. It specifies CASSPSDEQYF.

This clonotype was counted ten times or more. The gene calls are TRBV5-1 and TRBJ2-5; 8 nucleotides match TRBD1. Germline V gene lookup returns CDR1 SGHRS and CDR2 YFSETQ. Germline trimming cut 1 base from V and 3 bases from J; bases unmatched to any gene: 2. The CDR3 has 14 residues. The chain's CDR3 is CASSLRTGKETQYF. The CDR3 DNA is TGCGCCAGCAGCTTGAGGACAGGGAAAGAGACCCAGTACTTC. The variable domain in full, with the rest retrieved from reference TRBV5-1 and TRBJ2-5, is KAGVTQTPRYLIKTRGQQVTLSCSPISGHRSVSWYQQTPGQGLQFLFEYFSETQRNKGNFPGRFSGRQFSNSRSEMNVSTLELGDSALYLCASSLRTGKETQYFGPGTRLLVL.

The chain links TRBV14 to TRBJ2-2, with TRBD2 as a possible D gene (5 bases). This CDR3 is 15 amino acids long. Germline loops: CDR1 SGHDN, CDR2 FVKESK. V was clipped by 6 bases and J by 4 bases, with 15 bases between them. CDR3 in amino acids: CASSPLGPITGELFF. CDR3 DNA: TGTGCCAGCAGTCCACTAGGGCCGATCACCGGGGAGCTGTTTTTT.

This clonotype was seen repeatedly, ten times or more. The CDR3 DNA reads as TGTGCCAGTACACCAGCGGGGGGTTGGGGGATTCAGTACTTC. It encodes CASTPAGGWGIQYF. V usage is TRBV19 and J usage is TRBJ2-4; the match to TRBD2 covers 9 bases. The CDR3 is made up of 14 amino acids. J lost 10 bases, V lost 7 bases, and 11 bases had no gene match. In germline, CDR1 is LNHDA, CDR2 SQIVND (reference sequence). Based on the CDR3 plus reference TRBV19 and TRBJ2-4, the full variable domain is DGGITQSPKYLFRKEGQNVTLSCEQNLNHDAMYWYRQDPGQGLRLIYYSQIVNDFQKGDIAEGYSVSREKKESFPLTVTSAQKNPTAFYLCASTPAGGWGIQYFGAGTRLSVL.

This clonotype was recorded many times. This chain connects TRBV12-3 or TRBV12-4 to TRBJ1-4; D is possibly TRBD1 (6 bases). This CDR3 is 15 amino acids long. Trimming took off 5 bases at V and 7 bases at J, with 17 bases between the two ends. The CDR3 sequence is CASSKSRGIAEKLFF. The CDR3 region has the DNA TGTGCCAGCAGTAAATCCAGGGGTATCGCTGAAAAACTGTTTTTT.

The chain has TRBV20-1 and TRBJ1-2; tentative D call: TRBD1 (6 bases). The germline V and J ends were trimmed by 2 bases and 4 bases, with 17 bases remaining between them. This CDR3 is built from 15 residues. The germline gives CDR1 DFQATT, CDR2 SNEGSKA (reference sequence). The CDR3 loop is CSARLTSGHGYGYTF. The CDR3 DNA sequence: TGCAGTGCTAGACTTACCTCGGGACACGGCTATGGCTACACCTTC.

This clonotype was observed a few times. The genes are TRBV2 and TRBJ1-2; TRBD1 might be the D (6 bases). The V end was cut by 7 bases, the J end by 7 bases, with 25 bases between. This CDR3 is 16 amino acids long. Germline-derived CDR1 and CDR2 are SNHLY and FYNNEI. Written as DNA, the CDR3 is TGTGCCAGCACCCCTCAAGTGTCAGGGGTTGGGGGTGGCTACACCTTC. Amino acid sequence: CASTPQVSGVGGGYTF.

The chain couples TRBV6-4 to TRBJ2-6, with D perhaps TRBD1 (5 bases). V dropped 4 bases and J dropped 2 bases, with 9 bases sitting between them. The CDR3 consists of 15 residues. Per germline, CDR1 MRHNA and CDR2 SNTAGT. CDR3 sequence reads: CASSGAGTGANVLTF. The CDR3 bases are TGTGCCAGCAGTGGGGCAGGGACTGGGGCCAACGTCCTGACTTTC.

This clonotype was picked up many times. CDR3 sequence reads: CASSLGDRRSSYEQYF. The CDR3 bases are TGTGCCAGCAGCTTGGGGGACAGGCGAAGCTCCTACGAGCAGTACTTC. The genes are TRBV5-8 and TRBJ2-7; 8 nucleotides line up with TRBD1. The ends lost 0 bases at V and 0 bases at J; junction bases unmatched: 5. This CDR3 spans 16 amino acids. The germline gives CDR1 SGHTS, CDR2 YDEGEE. Drawing the rest from reference TRBV5-8 and TRBJ2-7, the complete variable domain is EAGVTQSPTHLIKTRGQQATLRCSPISGHTSVYWYQQALGLGLQFLLWYDEGEERNRGNFPPRFSGRQFPNYSSELNVNALELEDSALYLCASSLGDRRSSYEQYFGPGTRLTVT.

The rearrangement uses TRBV2 and TRBJ1-1; weak D call: TRBD1 (5 bases). V dropped 8 bases and J dropped 4 bases, with 5 bases sitting between them. This CDR3 has 10 amino acids. Per the germline V gene, CDR1 is SNHLY and CDR2 is FYNNEI. CDR3 loop: CASGTTEAFF. CDR3 DNA: TGTGCCAGCGGGACCACTGAAGCTTTCTTT.

This clonotype has at least ten counts. The rearrangement uses TRBV5-1 and TRBJ1-3; D perhaps matches TRBD1 (5 bases). V shed 0 bases and J shed 8 bases, with 18 bases lying between them. CDR1 is SGHRS and CDR2 is YFSETQ in the germline V gene. This CDR3 comprises 16 residues. The CDR3 nucleotides read TGCGCCAGCAGCTTGGAGGGGCAAGCCTCTTCGGACACCATATATTTT. This codes for CASSLEGQASSDTIYF.

This clonotype was seen a few times. The J gene is TRBJ1-1, the V gene TRBV7-3; D is undetermined. The CDR3 loop spans 14 amino acids. Germline V gene lookup returns CDR1 SGHTA and CDR2 FQGTGA. With 2 bases removed from V and 0 bases from J, the gap between germline ends came to 7 bases. The CDR3 loop reads CASSLDGMNTEAFF. The CDR3 DNA sequence: TGTGCCAGCAGCTTAGACGGTATGAACACTGAAGCTTTCTTT. The full variable domain, rest sourced from reference TRBV7-3 and TRBJ1-1, is GAGVSQTPSNKVTEKGKYVELRCDPISGHTALYWYRQSLGQGPEFLIYFQGTGAADDSGLPNDRFFAVRPEGSVSTLKIQRTERGDSAVYLCASSLDGMNTEAFFGQGTRLTVV.

This clonotype was picked up many times. The chain uses TRBV7-8 and TRBJ1-2; D perhaps matches TRBD1 (6 bases). The V gene lost 1 base and the J gene lost 6 bases, with 12 bases spanning the gap. Germline assignment: CDR1 SGHVS and CDR2 FQNEAQ. CDR3 length: 14 amino acids. The CDR3 DNA sequence: TGTGCCAGCAGCTTAGTGGGGGGCGGAGATGGCTACACCTTC. Translation: CASSLVGGGDGYTF.

The sample holds many counts of this clonotype. The genes are TRBV7-3 and TRBJ1-2, with D hard to call. CDR3 length equals 15 residues. The germline gives CDR1 SGHTA, CDR2 FQGTGA. Trimming removed 3 bases at V and 3 bases at J, with 14 bases between. DNA of the CDR3: TGTGCCAGCAGCTTGTCGGTTGGGGAGCACTATGGCTACACCTTC. It encodes CASSLSVGEHYGYTF.

V and J are TRBV15 and TRBJ1-3; unclear D gene. Per germline, CDR1 LNHNV and CDR2 YYDKDF (reference sequence). The CDR3 length is 12 residues. V lost 1 base, J lost 2 bases, and 0 bases lay in between. The CDR3 reads CATSRAGNTIYF. CDR3 DNA sequence: TGTGCCACCAGCAGAGCTGGAAACACCATATATTTT.

The chain couples TRBV24-1 to TRBJ2-5; 7 bases map to TRBD1. The CDR3 sequence is 13 residues long. The trim removed 5 bases at V and 7 bases at J, leaving 6 bases unmatched. Per germline, CDR1 KGHDR and CDR2 SFDVKD. The CDR3 is CATSGRYRGTQYF. Here the CDR3 DNA reads TGTGCCACCAGTGGCAGGTACAGGGGGACCCAGTACTTC.

The chain recombines TRBV5-1 with TRBJ2-7; D may be TRBD1 or TRBD2 (6 bases each). CDR3 length: 10 amino acids. Trimming took 3 bases from V and 11 from J, leaving 9 bases between them. Germline V gives CDR1 SGHRS, CDR2 YFSETQ. In DNA, the CDR3 is TGCGCCAGCAGCTCGAGGGGGGAGTACTTC. Translating it yields CASSSRGEYF.

The chain uses TRBV19 and TRBJ2-7; 7 bases align to TRBD1. The CDR3 contains 14 residues. The trim removed 3 bases at V and 3 bases at J, leaving 5 bases unmatched. In germline, CDR1 is LNHDA, CDR2 SQIVND (reference sequence). The CDR3 coding sequence is TGTGCCAGTAGTATTGGACAGGCAGACTACGAGCAGTACTTC. This sequence encodes CASSIGQADYEQYF.

A few counts support this clonotype. This may be a read error, as it is one base from a much larger clone. This chain links TRBV7-3 with TRBJ1-3; 10 bases agree with TRBD1. This CDR3 comprises 16 residues. Per germline, CDR1 SGHTA and CDR2 FQGTGA. CDR3 sequence (DNA): TGTGCCAGCAGCCAAGTGACAGGGGGCTCTGGAGACACCATATATTTT. It encodes CASSQVTGGSGDTIYF.

Only a few counts were recorded for this clonotype. The chain combines TRBV24-1 with TRBJ2-7; D is ambiguous. In germline, CDR1 is KGHDR, CDR2 SFDVKD. The CDR3 contains 13 residues. V gave up 4 bases and J gave up 4 bases, with 10 bases separating them. CDR3 nucleotides: TGTGCCACCAGTGACGCCCGAATTTACGAGCAGTACTTC. It is translated as CATSDARIYEQYF.

The CDR3 loop is CASSLGQGSYNEQFF. CDR3 nucleotides: TGCGCCAGCAGCTTGGGACAGGGGTCCTACAATGAGCAGTTCTTC. The chain employs TRBV5-1 and TRBJ2-1, with 8 nucleotides matching TRBD1. The J segment lost 1 base and the V segment lost 0 bases, leaving 0 bases of the junction unmatched. The CDR3 runs 15 residues. Germline V gives CDR1 SGHRS, CDR2 YFSETQ.

This clonotype was found many times. This chain connects TRBV20-1 to TRBJ2-3, with TRBD1 as a possible D gene (5 bases). CDR3 size: 14 residues. The germline CDR1 and CDR2 sequences are DFQATT and SNEGSKA (reference sequence). V dropped 3 bases and J dropped 4 bases, with 14 bases sitting between them. The CDR3 DNA reads as TGCAGTGCTAGGACCCAAGAAGGGGCAGATACGCAGTATTTT. Protein product: CSARTQEGADTQYF.

The rearrangement joins TRBV2 to TRBJ1-2; 10 bases are a match to TRBD1. The V gene's germline CDR1 is SNHLY and CDR2 FYNNEI. Trimming cost V 9 bases and J 5 bases; bases outside gene matches: 6. CDR3 length equals 13 residues. This CDR3 is CARRQGASYGYTF. The CDR3 DNA is TGTGCCAGACGACAGGGGGCTTCGTATGGCTACACCTTC.

For this clonotype: One junction end disagrees with the germline gene, perhaps due to a read error. This chain links TRBV9 with TRBJ2-1; the D is unclear. Per germline, CDR1 SGDLS and CDR2 YYNGEE. The CDR3 is 11 residues long. CDR3 loop: CANSVSNEQFF. Here the CDR3 DNA reads TGTGCCAACAGCGTGTCTAATGAGCAGTTCTTC.

This chain links TRBV29-1 with TRBJ2-3; D is ambiguous. The CDR3 totals 13 residues. V lost 5 bases and J 1 base, leaving 10 bases between the germline ends. The germline V gene has CDR1 SQVTM and CDR2 ANQGSEA. This CDR3 reads CSVRASGTDTQYF. CDR3 DNA sequence: TGCAGCGTTCGGGCGTCAGGCACAGATACGCAGTATTTT.

This clonotype appeared many times. The chain carries TRBV5-6 and TRBJ1-3; D perhaps matches TRBD1 (5 bases). This CDR3 is built from 14 residues. V was shortened by 5 bases and J by 4 bases, with 13 bases between the two germline ends. Per the germline V gene, CDR1 is SGHDT and CDR2 is YYEEEE. The CDR3 loop is CASRYGHSGNTIYF. The CDR3 DNA sequence: TGTGCCAGCAGATACGGACATTCAGGAAACACCATATATTTT. Complete variable domain (other parts from reference TRBV5-6 and TRBJ1-3): DAGVTQSPTHLIKTRGQQVTLRCSPKSGHDTVSWYQQALGQGPQFIFQYYEEEERQRGNFPDRFSGHQFPNYSSELNVNALLLGDSALYLCASRYGHSGNTIYFGEGSWLTVV.

This clonotype was picked up many times. The chain is built from TRBV7-3 and TRBJ1-6, with D unclear. The CDR3 consists of 14 residues. The ends were cut back, 1 base at V and 5 bases at J, with 6 bases in the middle. The germline CDR1 and CDR2 sequences are SGHTA and FQGTGA. CDR3: CASSLRQDNSPLHF. The DNA of the CDR3 is TGTGCCAGCAGCTTAAGGCAGGATAATTCACCCCTCCACTTT. Full variable domain (missing parts from reference TRBV7-3 and TRBJ1-6): GAGVSQTPSNKVTEKGKYVELRCDPISGHTALYWYRQSLGQGPEFLIYFQGTGAADDSGLPNDRFFAVRPEGSVSTLKIQRTERGDSAVYLCASSLRQDNSPLHFGNGTRLTVT.

CDR3 in DNA: TGCGCCAGCAGGGGACAGGCGAGCTCCTACGAGCAGTACTTC. Protein sequence: CASRGQASSYEQYF. The gene calls are TRBV10-2 and TRBJ2-7; 8 bases are shared with TRBD1. J lost 0 bases, V lost 6 bases, and 4 bases had no gene match. The CDR3 has 14 amino acids. The germline V gene has CDR1 WSHSY and CDR2 SAAADI.